The source of this T cell receptor beta chain is a study of molecular identifiers for immune sequencing clone quantification. Study-level information: Replicates involved a five-way split of RNA from around 20,000 or 99,000 naive CD8 cells, with sequencing of four. The study, taken as a whole, reports: Barcode collisions between identical TCR molecules could shrink estimates of highly expanded clone sizes. The share of molecules held by clones above 20 RNA copies was over 98% in effector cells and under 1% in naive cells.

V was clipped by 1 base and J by 4 bases; unmatched bases: 5. CDR1 and CDR2 from the germline V gene are MGHRA and YSYEKL. The CDR3 totals 15 residues. The bulk TCR libraries were made with methods described before and with listed TCR primers. Via MiXCR, TCRdb re-called the PCR reads, giving one row per CDR3 protein. The sample comprises some 100,000 distinct CDR3 sequences, under 20% of which are singletons, and 0.7% to 0.95% rests with the top ten. This clonotype was picked up many times. The antigen remains undetermined. The rearrangement joins TRBV4-1 to TRBJ1-1, with 8 bases lining up with TRBD1. The sequenced material came from naive CD8+ T cells from blood, with Jurkat cell RNA spiked in. Subset given: FACS-sorted CD8+CD4-CCR7+CD45RA+ naive T cells. The clonotype was recovered from a human donor in good health. Some libraries in this study had Jurkat cell RNA spiked in. The CDR3 region is CASSQVRTGSTEAFF. CDR3 nucleotide sequence: TGCGCCAGCAGCCAAGTCCGGACAGGGTCCACTGAAGCTTTCTTT.